The 19 T cell receptor beta chains below all came from one sample that was sequenced in a study of OX40 agonist ivuxolimab in advanced cancers. Clones were read by immunoSEQ multiplex PCR, and TCRdb kept only the in-frame ones, dropping some. The sample has 65,000 to 90,000 clones, 90% to 95% seen once. The sample consisted of CD4+ or CD8+ T cells sorted from blood, taken in a trial of the OX40 agonist ivuxolimab. Receptors were obtained from an adult with an advanced solid tumor such as melanoma, head and neck, liver or kidney cancer.

This chain joins TRBV4-1 and TRBJ1-5, with a tentative D call TRBD1 (6 bases). V lost 0 bases and J 6 bases, leaving 15 bases between the germline ends. Germline values: CDR1 MGHRA, CDR2 YSYEKL. The CDR3 runs to 16 residues. The CDR3 sequence is CASSQDGGVRGQPQHF. For the CDR3, the DNA is TGCGCCAGCAGCCAAGATGGGGGCGTAAGGGGTCAGCCCCAGCATTTT.

V is TRBV6-1 and J is TRBJ1-5, with 7 nucleotides matching TRBD1. The CDR3 totals 15 residues. The germline gives CDR1 MNHNS, CDR2 SASEGT. With 4 bases clipped from V and 3 bases from J, the junction kept 6 bases outside the gene matches. The CDR3 DNA reads TGTGCCAGCAGTGCCCAACAGGGGTACAATCAGCCCCAGCATTTT. It translates to CASSAQQGYNQPQHF.

This rearrangement joins TRBV9 to TRBJ2-5; 7 bases align to TRBD1. Germline trimming cut 2 bases from V and 4 bases from J; bases unmatched to any gene: 8. The CDR3 loop spans 15 amino acids. CDR1 is SGDLS and CDR2 is YYNGEE in the germline V gene. The CDR3 protein is CASSVMQGVRETQYF. As DNA, the CDR3 is TGTGCCAGCAGCGTTATGCAGGGGGTACGAGAGACCCAGTACTTC.

The CDR3 protein is CASSTTSGMYNEQFF. As DNA, the CDR3 is TGTGCCAGTAGTACCACTAGCGGGATGTACAATGAGCAGTTCTTC. This sequence joins TRBV19 and TRBJ2-1; 10 nucleotides align to TRBD2. The junction had 4 bases not matched to a gene; V was cut back by 4 bases and J by 4 bases. Germline loops: CDR1 LNHDA, CDR2 SQIVND (reference sequence). The CDR3 totals 15 residues.

This sequence joins TRBV7-9 and TRBJ2-1; 7 bases match TRBD2. The CDR3 has 15 amino acids. Looked up from germline, CDR1 is SEHNR and CDR2 is FQNEAQ (reference sequence). V was clipped by 2 bases and J by 7 bases; unmatched bases: 8. CDR3 sequence reads: CASSLSAGVNNEQFF. The DNA of the CDR3 is TGTGCCAGCAGCTTATCGGCGGGAGTAAATAATGAGCAGTTCTTC.

V usage is TRBV7-2 and J usage is TRBJ2-7, with 7 bases identical to TRBD1. Germline CDR1 reads SGHTA; CDR2 reads FQGNSA. CDR3 length: 15 amino acids. Trimming took 4 bases from V and 6 from J; bases not matched to a gene: 12. The DNA of the CDR3 is TGTGCCAGCAGCTCTCAAGACAGGGTAGTGGGCGAGCAGTACTTC. Protein: CASSSQDRVVGEQYF.

This clone occurred once. The chain couples TRBV28 to TRBJ1-1; no clear D. CDR1 and CDR2 (germline): MDHEN, SYDVKM. This CDR3 comprises 13 residues. V was pared by 6 bases and J by 7 bases, with 15 bases between. The CDR3 nucleotides are TGTGCCAGCAGCGTTGGACGGCAACTTGAAGCTTTCTTT. This translates into CASSVGRQLEAFF.

The chain joins TRBV2 to TRBJ2-7; D not certain. The V gene lost 6 bases and the J gene lost 6 bases, with 18 bases spanning the gap. The CDR3 covers 14 residues. Germline V CDR1 and CDR2: SNHLY, FYNNEI. In DNA form, the CDR3 reads TGTGCCAGCAGGTCTATGTACTCCCCCCTCGAGCAGTACTTC. Protein: CASRSMYSPLEQYF.

The genes are TRBV7-8 and TRBJ2-2; TRBD1 aligns across 8 bases. Germline V gives CDR1 SGHVS, CDR2 FQNEAQ. Trimming cost V 6 bases and J 0 bases; bases outside gene matches: 3. The CDR3 is made up of 15 amino acids. Written as DNA, the CDR3 is TGTGCCAGCAGGTCGGGACAGGCGAACACCGGGGAGCTGTTTTTT. This codes for CASRSGQANTGELFF.

The gene calls are TRBV11-2 and TRBJ2-2; 12 bases align to TRBD2. Germline loops: CDR1 SGHAT, CDR2 FQNNGV. The CDR3 runs 16 residues. Trimming at V came to 3 bases and at J to 5 bases, leaving 4 bases not matched to a gene. The CDR3, as DNA: TGTGCCAGCAGCTTTCTAGCGGGAGGGCCAACCGGGGAGCTGTTTTTT. As protein: CASSFLAGGPTGELFF.

The chain joins TRBV18 to TRBJ1-2, with D perhaps TRBD1 (5 bases). V dropped 1 base and J dropped 4 bases, with 16 bases sitting between them. Germline CDR1 KGHSH, CDR2 LQKENI. The CDR3 length is 16 residues. CDR3 loop: CASSPLTGRTLYGYTF. The CDR3 coding sequence is TGTGCCAGCTCACCACTAACAGGCCGCACCCTCTATGGCTACACCTTC. The whole variable domain, filled in from reference TRBV18 and TRBJ1-2, reads NAGVMQNPRHLVRRRGQEARLRCSPMKGHSHVYWYRQLPEEGLKFMVYLQKENIIDESGMPKERFSAEFPKEGPSILRIQQVVRGDSAAYFCASSPLTGRTLYGYTFGSGTRLTVV.

This chain joins TRBV15 and TRBJ2-3; no reliable D call. CDR1 and CDR2 from the germline V gene are LNHNV and YYDKDF (reference sequence). The CDR3 contains 13 residues. Trimming removed 2 bases at V and 6 bases at J, with 9 bases between. This chain's CDR3 is CATSRQTSDTQYF. As DNA, the CDR3 is TGTGCCACCAGCAGACAAACCTCGGATACGCAGTATTTT. The full variable domain, with the rest looked up from reference TRBV15 and TRBJ2-3, is DAMVIQNPRYQVTQFGKPVTLSCSQTLNHNVMYWYQQKSSQAPKLLFHYYDKDFNNEADTPDNFQSRRPNTSFCFLDIRSPGLGDTAMYLCATSRQTSDTQYFGPGTRLTVL.

The chain has TRBV5-1 and TRBJ2-7; D not resolved. The CDR3 totals 15 residues. Trimming took 0 bases from V and 3 from J, leaving 13 bases between them. The V gene's germline CDR1 is SGHRS and CDR2 YFSETQ. The CDR3 DNA reads as TGCGCCAGCAGCTTGGGGGCAGGAGATCTCTACGAGCAGTACTTC. Translation: CASSLGAGDLYEQYF.

Worth noting for this clone: This CDR3 is also generated by other DNA sequences in the sample. The J gene is TRBJ1-1, the V gene TRBV30, with D perhaps TRBD1 (5 bases). Germline CDR1 GTSNPN, CDR2 SVGIG (reference sequence). V lost 3 bases and J 2 bases, leaving 10 bases between the germline ends. This CDR3 comprises 13 residues. CDR3 protein: CAWSRQTNTEAFF. CDR3 nucleotides: TGTGCCTGGAGCCGACAGACAAACACTGAAGCTTTCTTT.

V usage is TRBV28 and J usage is TRBJ1-4; a weak D match, TRBD1 (6 bases). Germline V gene sequence: CDR1 MDHEN, CDR2 SYDVKM. The CDR3 covers 14 residues. V lost 7 bases to trimming and J lost 3 bases, with 12 bases between them. This CDR3 is CASTQGGANEKLFF. CDR3 nucleotides: TGTGCCAGCACCCAAGGGGGGGCTAATGAAAAACTGTTTTTT.

CDR3 sequence (DNA): TGTGCCAGCAGCGCCACCTCCCCTCAAAGCGACAGGGGGAGTGAGCAGTTCTTC. Its protein is CASSATSPQSDRGSEQFF. The chain combines TRBV9 with TRBJ2-1; 9 bases fit TRBD1. With V trimmed by 3 bases and J by 9 bases, 19 bases remained unmatched. The CDR3 totals 18 residues. Looked up from germline, CDR1 is SGDLS and CDR2 is YYNGEE.

This clone has a single count. The chain uses TRBV7-2 and TRBJ1-1; D perhaps matches TRBD1 (5 bases). There are 13 residues in the CDR3. Trimming shortened V by 4 bases and J by 6 bases, and 12 bases separated the two germline ends. Germline V CDR1 and CDR2: SGHTA, FQGNSA. The CDR3 sequence is CASSSRDGAEAFF. CDR3 nucleotides: TGTGCCAGCAGCTCCCGGGACGGAGCTGAAGCTTTCTTT.

The chain employs TRBV5-5 and TRBJ2-1; possibly TRBD2 for D (6 bases). Germline CDR1 is SGHKS and CDR2 is YYEKEE (reference sequence). V shed 4 bases and J shed 10 bases, with 15 bases lying between them. The CDR3 length is 13 residues. The CDR3 spells CASSRDSLGEQFF. DNA for the CDR3: TGTGCCAGCAGCCGGGACTCCCTCGGGGAGCAGTTCTTC.

The chain has TRBV6-6 and TRBJ1-4; 9 positions match TRBD1. V shed 6 bases, J shed 7 bases, and the junction held 6 bases outside the gene matches. The length of the CDR3 is 14 residues. Germline CDR1 reads MNHNY; CDR2 reads SVGAGI (reference sequence). CDR3 DNA: TGTGCCAGCAGCCTACAGGGGGCGGGTGAAAAACTGTTTTTT. Translation gives CASSLQGAGEKLFF.